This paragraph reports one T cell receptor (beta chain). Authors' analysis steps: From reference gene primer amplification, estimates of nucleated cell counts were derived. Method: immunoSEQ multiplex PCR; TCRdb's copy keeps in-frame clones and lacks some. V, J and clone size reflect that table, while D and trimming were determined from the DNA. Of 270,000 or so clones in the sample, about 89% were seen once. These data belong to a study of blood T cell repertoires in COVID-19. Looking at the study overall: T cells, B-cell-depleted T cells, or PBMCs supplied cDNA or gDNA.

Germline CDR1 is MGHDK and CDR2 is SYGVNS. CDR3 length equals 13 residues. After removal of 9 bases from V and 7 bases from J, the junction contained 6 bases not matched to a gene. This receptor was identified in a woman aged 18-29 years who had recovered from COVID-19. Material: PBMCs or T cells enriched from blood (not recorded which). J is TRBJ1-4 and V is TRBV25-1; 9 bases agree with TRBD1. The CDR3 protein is CASNRGQGEKLFF. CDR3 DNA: TGTGCCAGTAACAGGGGGCAAGGTGAAAAACTGTTTTTT.